Below, one T cell receptor (beta chain) is given with its context. This clone's antigen is unknown. Base qualities were left out, and no much larger clone turns up one base away. Sequences MNHEY (CDR1) and SMNVEV (CDR2) are obtained from the germline V gene (reference sequence). Including cysteine and phenylalanine, the CDR3 has 14 amino acids. The retained sequence is limited to the CDR3, 42 bases, with the frame set at the first base. The method behind the library was the immunoSEQ multiplex PCR assay. Drawn from immuneACCESS, this table holds only the in-frame rearrangements with V and J called that TCRdb kept. Clones are partly lost; checked studies trace under half to an unresolved V gene and leave the rest unexplained. The sample has 36,000 or so clones on record, about 86% of them singletons. Of the sample, about 1.7% is held by the ten largest clones. This specimen comes from a study of Siglec-9 on CD8 T cells in melanoma (dated by TCRdb to between 2017 and 2020). Some background on the complete study: The study investigated Siglec-9 expression on CD8+ T cells and the role of Siglec-9 in regulating T cells in the melanoma tumor microenvironment.

Paper-wide results and their limitations: An effector memory CD8+ T-cell subset that appeared to accumulate within melanoma tumors was reported to be marked and regulated by Siglec-9.

This clonotype was sampled from a human donor in good health. The V and J segments used are TRBV27 and TRBJ2-5; 9 junctional bases match TRBD2. The DNA matches TRBJ2-7 better at its end, which makes the J call doubtful. The sequencing input was Siglec-9- CD8+ T cells sorted from blood. In the paper's terms, the cell subset or site label means: CD8 T cells lacking Siglec-9. This receptor carries the CDR3 CASANSGSSYEQYF. The DNA sequence follows: TGTGCCAGCGCGAATAGCGGGAGCTCCTACGAGCAGTACTTC.